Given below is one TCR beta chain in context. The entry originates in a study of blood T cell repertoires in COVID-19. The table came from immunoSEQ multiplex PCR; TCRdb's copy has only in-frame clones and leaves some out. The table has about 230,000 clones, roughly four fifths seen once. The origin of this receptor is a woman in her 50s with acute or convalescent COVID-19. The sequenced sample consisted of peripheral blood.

Written as DNA, the CDR3 is TGTGCCAGCAGTGTGGACACGACTTCCTACGAGCAGTACTTC. Translation gives CASSVDTTSYEQYF. The V call is TRBV2, the J call TRBJ2-7; possible D gene TRBD1, 5 bases. Trimming removed 4 bases at V and 1 base at J, with 11 bases between. The germline V gene has CDR1 SNHLY and CDR2 FYNNEI. This CDR3 is built from 14 residues. Drawing the rest from reference TRBV2 and TRBJ2-7, the complete variable domain is EPEVTQTPSHQVTQMGQEVILRCVPISNHLYFYWYRQILGQKVEFLVSFYNNEISEKSEIFDDQFSVERPDGSNFTLKIRSTKLEDSAMYFCASSVDTTSYEQYFGPGTRLTVT.